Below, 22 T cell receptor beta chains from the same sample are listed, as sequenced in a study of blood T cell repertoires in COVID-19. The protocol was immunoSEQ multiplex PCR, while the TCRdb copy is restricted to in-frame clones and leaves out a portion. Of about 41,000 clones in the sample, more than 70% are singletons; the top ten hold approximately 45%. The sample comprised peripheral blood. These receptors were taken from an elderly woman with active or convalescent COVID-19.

The CDR3 nucleotides are TGTGCCAACCCAGAGTTTGGGGGGACTAATGAAAAACTGTTTTTT. Its translation is CANPEFGGTNEKLFF. The genes are TRBV10-3 and TRBJ1-4; tentatively, D is TRBD1 (5 bases). V shed 10 bases and J shed 2 bases, with 17 bases lying between them. CDR1 is ENHRY, CDR2 SYGVKD, per germline. This CDR3 contains 15 residues.

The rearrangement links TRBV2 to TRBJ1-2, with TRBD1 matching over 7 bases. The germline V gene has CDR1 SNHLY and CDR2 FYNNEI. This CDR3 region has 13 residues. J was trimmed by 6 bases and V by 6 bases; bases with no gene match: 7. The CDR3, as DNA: TGTGCCAGCAGGGTTGGACAGGTTAATGGCTACACCTTC. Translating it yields CASRVGQVNGYTF.

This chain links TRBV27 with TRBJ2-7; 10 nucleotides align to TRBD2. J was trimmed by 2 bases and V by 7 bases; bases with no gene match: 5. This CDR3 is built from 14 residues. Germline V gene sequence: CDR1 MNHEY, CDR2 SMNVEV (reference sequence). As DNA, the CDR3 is TGTGCCAGCATCAAGCGGGAGGGGGCCTACGAGCAGTACTTC. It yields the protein CASIKREGAYEQYF.

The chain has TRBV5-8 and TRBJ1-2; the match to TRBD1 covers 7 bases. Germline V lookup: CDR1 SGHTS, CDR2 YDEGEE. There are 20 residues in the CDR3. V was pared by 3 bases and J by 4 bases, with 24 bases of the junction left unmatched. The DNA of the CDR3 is TGTGCCAGCAGCTCGATGACAGGGTTTTCTCCCCACCTAAAAATCTATGGCTACACCTTC. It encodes CASSSMTGFSPHLKIYGYTF. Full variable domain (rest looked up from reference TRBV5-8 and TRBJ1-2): EAGVTQSPTHLIKTRGQQATLRCSPISGHTSVYWYQQALGLGLQFLLWYDEGEERNRGNFPPRFSGRQFPNYSSELNVNALELEDSALYLCASSSMTGFSPHLKIYGYTFGSGTRLTVV.

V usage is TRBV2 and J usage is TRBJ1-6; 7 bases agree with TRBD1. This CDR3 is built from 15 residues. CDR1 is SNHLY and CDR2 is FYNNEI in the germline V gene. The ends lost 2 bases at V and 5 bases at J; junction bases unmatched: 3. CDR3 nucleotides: TGTGCCAGCAGTGAAATGACAGGGAATAATTCACCCCTCCACTTT. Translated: CASSEMTGNNSPLHF.

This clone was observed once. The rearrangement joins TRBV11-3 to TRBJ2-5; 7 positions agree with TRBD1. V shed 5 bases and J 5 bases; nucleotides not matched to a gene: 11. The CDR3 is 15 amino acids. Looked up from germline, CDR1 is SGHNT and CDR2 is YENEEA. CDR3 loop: CASSPGLQGQETQYF. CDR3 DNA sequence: TGTGCCAGCAGCCCTGGGCTACAGGGGCAGGAGACCCAGTACTTC.

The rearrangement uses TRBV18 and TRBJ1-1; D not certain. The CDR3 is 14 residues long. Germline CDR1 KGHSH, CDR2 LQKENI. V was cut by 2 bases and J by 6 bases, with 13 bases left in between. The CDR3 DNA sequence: TGTGCCAGCTCACCATCGATGGTAGCAGCTGAAGCTTTCTTT. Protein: CASSPSMVAAEAFF.

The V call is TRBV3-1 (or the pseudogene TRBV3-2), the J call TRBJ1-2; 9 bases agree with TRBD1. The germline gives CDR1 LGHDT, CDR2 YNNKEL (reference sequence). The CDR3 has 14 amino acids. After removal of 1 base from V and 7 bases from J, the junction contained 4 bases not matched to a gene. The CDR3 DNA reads TGTGCCAGCAGCCAAGGGGGACAGGGTTTTGGCTACACCTTC. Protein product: CASSQGGQGFGYTF.

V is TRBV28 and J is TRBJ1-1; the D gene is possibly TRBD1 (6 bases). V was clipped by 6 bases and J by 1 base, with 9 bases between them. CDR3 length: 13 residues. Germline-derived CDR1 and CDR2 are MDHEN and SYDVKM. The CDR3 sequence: CASSLGQNTEAFF. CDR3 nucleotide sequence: TGTGCCAGCAGCCTGGGACAGAACACTGAAGCTTTCTTT.

CDR3 nucleotides: TGTGCCAGCAGGCCAAATAGCGGCACAGATACGCAGTATTTT. This codes for CASRPNSGTDTQYF. The chain is built from TRBV6-5 and TRBJ2-3; D might be TRBD2 (5 bases). Trimming shortened V by 6 bases and J by 1 base, and 11 bases separated the two germline ends. Germline CDR1 is MNHEY and CDR2 is SVGAGI. The CDR3 length is 14 residues.

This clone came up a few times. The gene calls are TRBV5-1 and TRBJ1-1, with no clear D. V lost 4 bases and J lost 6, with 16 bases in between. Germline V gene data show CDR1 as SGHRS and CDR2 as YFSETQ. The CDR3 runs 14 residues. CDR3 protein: CASSPDSSIAEAFF. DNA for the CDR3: TGCGCCAGCAGCCCCGACTCGTCGATCGCTGAAGCTTTCTTT.

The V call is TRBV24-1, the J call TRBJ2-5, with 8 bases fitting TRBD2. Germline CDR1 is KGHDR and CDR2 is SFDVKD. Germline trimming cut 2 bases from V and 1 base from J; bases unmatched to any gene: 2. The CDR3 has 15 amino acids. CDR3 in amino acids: CATSDYSGTQETQYF. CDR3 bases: TGTGCCACCAGTGATTATAGCGGGACCCAAGAGACCCAGTACTTC.

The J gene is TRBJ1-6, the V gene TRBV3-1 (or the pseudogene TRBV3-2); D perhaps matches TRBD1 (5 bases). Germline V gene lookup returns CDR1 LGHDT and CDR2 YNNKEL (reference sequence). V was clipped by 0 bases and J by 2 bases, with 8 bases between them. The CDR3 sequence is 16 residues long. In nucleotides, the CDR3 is TGTGCCAGCAGCCAAGATATCAGGGCCTATAATTCACCCCTCCACTTT. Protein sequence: CASSQDIRAYNSPLHF.

As DNA, the CDR3 is TGTGCCAGTAGTATTGACGGGTTCTATGGCTACACCTTC. This codes for CASSIDGFYGYTF. The chain uses TRBV19 and TRBJ1-2; D is undetermined. CDR3 size: 13 residues. Per germline, CDR1 LNHDA and CDR2 SQIVND (reference sequence). Trimming took off 3 bases at V and 4 bases at J, with 9 bases between the two ends.

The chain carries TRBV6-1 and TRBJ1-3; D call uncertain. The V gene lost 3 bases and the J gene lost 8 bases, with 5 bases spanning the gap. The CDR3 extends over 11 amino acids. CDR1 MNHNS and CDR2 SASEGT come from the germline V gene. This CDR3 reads CASSDEDTIYF. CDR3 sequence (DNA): TGTGCCAGCAGTGATGAGGACACCATATATTTT.

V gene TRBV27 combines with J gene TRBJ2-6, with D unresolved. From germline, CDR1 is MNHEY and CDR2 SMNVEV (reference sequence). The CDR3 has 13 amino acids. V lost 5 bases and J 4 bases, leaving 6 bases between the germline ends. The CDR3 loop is CASSVGGANVLTF. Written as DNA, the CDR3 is TGTGCCAGCAGTGTCGGGGGGGCCAACGTCCTGACTTTC.

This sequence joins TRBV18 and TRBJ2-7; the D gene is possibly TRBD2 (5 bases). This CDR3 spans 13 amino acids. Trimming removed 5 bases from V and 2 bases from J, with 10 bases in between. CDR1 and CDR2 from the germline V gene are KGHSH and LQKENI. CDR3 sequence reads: CASSTPGTYEQYF. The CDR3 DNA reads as TGTGCCAGCTCAACCCCGGGGACCTACGAGCAGTACTTC. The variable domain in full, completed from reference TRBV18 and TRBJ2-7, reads NAGVMQNPRHLVRRRGQEARLRCSPMKGHSHVYWYRQLPEEGLKFMVYLQKENIIDESGMPKERFSAEFPKEGPSILRIQQVVRGDSAAYFCASSTPGTYEQYFGPGTRLTVT.

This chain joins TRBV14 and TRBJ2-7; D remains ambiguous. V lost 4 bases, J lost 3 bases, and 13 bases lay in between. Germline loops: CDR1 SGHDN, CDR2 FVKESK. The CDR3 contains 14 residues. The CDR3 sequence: CASSPAARNYEQYF. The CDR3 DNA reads TGTGCCAGCAGCCCCGCGGCGCGGAACTACGAGCAGTACTTC.

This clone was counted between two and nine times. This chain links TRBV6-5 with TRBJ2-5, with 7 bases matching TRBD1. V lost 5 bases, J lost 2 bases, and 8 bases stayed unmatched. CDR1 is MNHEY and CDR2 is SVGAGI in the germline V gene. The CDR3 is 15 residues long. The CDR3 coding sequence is TGTGCCAGCAGTCCCGGGACAGTGGCACAAGAGACCCAGTACTTC. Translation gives CASSPGTVAQETQYF.

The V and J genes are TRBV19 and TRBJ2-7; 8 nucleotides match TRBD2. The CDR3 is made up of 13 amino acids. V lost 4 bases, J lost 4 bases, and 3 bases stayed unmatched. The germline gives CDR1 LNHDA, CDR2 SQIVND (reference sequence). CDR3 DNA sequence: TGTGCCAGTAGTAAGGCTAGCGGGTACGAGCAGTACTTC. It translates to CASSKASGYEQYF. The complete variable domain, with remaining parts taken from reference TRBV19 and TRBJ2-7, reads DGGITQSPKYLFRKEGQNVTLSCEQNLNHDAMYWYRQDPGQGLRLIYYSQIVNDFQKGDIAEGYSVSREKKESFPLTVTSAQKNPTAFYLCASSKASGYEQYFGPGTRLTVT.

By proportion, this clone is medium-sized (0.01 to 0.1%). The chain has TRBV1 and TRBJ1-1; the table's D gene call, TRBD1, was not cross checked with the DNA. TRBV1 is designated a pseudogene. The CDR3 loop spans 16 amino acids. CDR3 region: CTSSQDKRGQNTEAFF. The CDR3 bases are TGCACCAGCAGCCAAGATAAAAGGGGCCAGAACACTGAAGCTTTCTTT.

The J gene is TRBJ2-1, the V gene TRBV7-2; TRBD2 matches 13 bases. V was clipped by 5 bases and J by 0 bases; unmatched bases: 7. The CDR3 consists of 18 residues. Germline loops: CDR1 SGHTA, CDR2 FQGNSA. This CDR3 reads CASSARRTSGSSYNEQFF. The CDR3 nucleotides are TGTGCCAGCAGCGCGCGTCGGACTAGCGGGAGCTCCTACAATGAGCAGTTCTTC.